These 9 T cell receptor beta chains came from one sample sequenced in a study of T cells in Graves' hyperthyroidism and ophthalmopathy. From RNA transcripts, TCR beta CDR3 regions were amplified. When the TCR CDR3 underwent first-round RT-PCR, the HTBI primer set was used. Via MiXCR, TCRdb re-called the multiplex PCR reads, giving one row per CDR3 protein. The sample gives around 600,000 distinct CDR3 sequences, 13% to 15% of which show up once; about 6.6% is in the top ten. Sequencing was done on a sample of blood. These TCRs come from a woman aged 18-29 years with Graves' ophthalmopathy.

This clonotype was seen at least ten times. This chain uses TRBV7-8 with TRBJ2-6; D unresolved. The CDR3 sequence is 16 residues long. Germline V gene data show CDR1 as SGHVS and CDR2 as FQNEAQ. V was trimmed by 1 base and J by 0 bases, leaving 7 bases between them. CDR3 bases: TGTGCCAGCAGCTTAGGCAGTCCCTCTGGGGCCAACGTCCTGACTTTC. The encoded protein is CASSLGSPSGANVLTF. The full variable domain, rest sourced from reference TRBV7-8 and TRBJ2-6, is GAGVSQSPRYKVAKRGQDVALRCDPISGHVSLFWYQQALGQGPEFLTYFQNEAQLDKSGLPSDRFFAERPEGSVSTLKIQRTQQEDSAVYLCASSLGSPSGANVLTFGAGSRLTVL.

This clonotype occurred many times. The chain carries TRBV28 and TRBJ1-6; D is unclear. V lost 3 bases and J lost 9, with 12 bases in between. The CDR3 covers 14 residues. Germline V gene lookup returns CDR1 MDHEN and CDR2 SYDVKM. CDR3 in DNA: TGTGCCAGCAGTTTCGACGGCCTTGGTTCACCCCTCCACTTT. Translation: CASSFDGLGSPLHF.

The V gene is TRBV4-2, the J gene TRBJ2-1; the match to TRBD2 covers 9 bases. This CDR3 region has 18 residues. In germline, CDR1 is LGHNA, CDR2 YNFKEQ. J was trimmed by 8 bases and V by 0 bases; bases with no gene match: 14. DNA for the CDR3: TGTGCCAGCAGCCAAGATCTCAGGGCGGGAGGGCCTTCCCATGAGCAGTTCTTC. Protein sequence: CASSQDLRAGGPSHEQFF.

There are a few counts of this clonotype. The germline gene is not matched at one end of the junction; a read error may be the cause. The V and J genes are TRBV7-6 and TRBJ2-7, with TRBD1 identical over 7 bases. The CDR3 covers 14 residues. Per germline, CDR1 SGHVS and CDR2 FNYEAQ. CDR3 sequence: CTSTPRDRPTEQYF. In DNA form, the CDR3 reads TGTACCAGCACCCCACGGGACAGACCCACCGAGCAGTACTTC.

This clonotype came up many times. The gene calls are TRBV7-9 and TRBJ2-7, with D maybe TRBD2 (6 bases). CDR1 and CDR2 from the germline V gene are SEHNR and FQNEAQ (reference sequence). Trimming removed 11 bases from V and 1 base from J, with 15 bases in between. The CDR3 covers 13 residues. The CDR3 DNA reads TGTGCCGCCGGGCAAGGAGGGTCCTACGAGCAGTACTTC. This encodes CAAGQGGSYEQYF.

The CDR3 DNA follows: TGTGCCACCAGAGGACAGGGGCCCTCTGGGGCCAACGTCCTGACTTTC. It yields the protein CATRGQGPSGANVLTF. The J gene is TRBJ2-6, the V gene TRBV24-1; 9 bases fit TRBD1. V lost 7 bases and J lost 0; bases outside the gene matches: 3. The CDR3 is 16 amino acids. Per germline, CDR1 KGHDR and CDR2 SFDVKD.

This clonotype appeared a few times. V and J are TRBV24-1 and TRBJ2-3; weak D call: TRBD2 (5 bases). The germline V gene encodes CDR1 KGHDR and CDR2 SFDVKD. V lost 6 bases and J lost 6, with 15 bases in between. This CDR3 region has 14 residues. The CDR3 nucleotides read TGTGCCACCAGTACGAGGGCCGCCACCGATACGCAGTATTTT. Translation gives CATSTRAATDTQYF.

This clonotype was recorded at least ten times. The chain has TRBV29-1 and TRBJ2-1; D unresolved. Per germline, CDR1 SQVTM and CDR2 ANQGSEA. Trimming left V 7 bases short and J 2 bases short, with 15 bases between. The CDR3 loop spans 14 amino acids. The chain's CDR3 is CSAQHSNPYNEQFF. The CDR3 nucleotides read TGCAGCGCACAGCACAGCAACCCCTACAATGAGCAGTTCTTC.

This clonotype turned up a few times. Mismatch with germline at one junction end may stem from a read error. V and J are TRBV4-1 and TRBJ2-1, with TRBD1 matching 8 bases. Germline V gene sequence: CDR1 MGHRA, CDR2 YSYEKL. CDR3 length equals 14 residues. The CDR3 spells CASSSTGDDNGQFF. The CDR3 DNA reads as TGCGCCAGCAGCTCGACAGGGGACGACAATGGGCAGTTCTTC.